This TCR beta chain came from a study of response to subunit inactivated influenza vaccine. The CDR3 spans 15 residues. The J segment lost 3 bases and the V segment lost 2 bases, leaving 5 bases of the junction unmatched. Germline V gene sequence: CDR1 DFQATT, CDR2 SNEGSKA (reference sequence). TCRdb itself ran the RT-PCR reads through MiXCR, one entry per CDR3 protein. This sample has roughly 630,000 distinct CDR3 sequences; 12% to 15% occur once, and the top ten carry roughly 7.6%. The sample was PBMCs from blood, taken less than 15 days before vaccination. The chain uses TRBV20-1 and TRBJ2-1; 9 nucleotides line up with TRBD2. The source is a man between 45 and 60 years old who received an inactivated influenza vaccine. CDR3 sequence (DNA): TGCAGTGCTAGAAAGACTAGCGGCCGCTACAATGAGCAGTTCTTC. Its protein product is CSARKTSGRYNEQFF.